This T cell receptor (beta chain) was profiled in a study of T-cell memory formation after mild COVID-19. Each CDR3 protein gets one entry after TCRdb re-called the 5' RACE reads with MiXCR. The repertoire holds approximately 270,000 distinct CDR3 sequences, with 15% to 20% as singletons. Germline lookup yields CDR1 SEHNR and CDR2 FQNEAQ (reference sequence). Trimming took off 1 base at V and 1 base at J, with 8 bases between the two ends. The CDR3 runs to 15 residues. This TCR was sampled from a man aged 18-30 years who had mild COVID-19 (a few samples of this study predate the infection). Cell type and time point are not known. The chain couples TRBV7-9 to TRBJ1-3; D is unresolved. Sequenced sample: PBMCs or a T cell subset sorted from them (not recorded which). DNA of the CDR3: TGTGCCAGCAGCTTAGGCCACGGGTCTGGAAACACCATATATTTT. This sequence encodes CASSLGHGSGNTIYF.